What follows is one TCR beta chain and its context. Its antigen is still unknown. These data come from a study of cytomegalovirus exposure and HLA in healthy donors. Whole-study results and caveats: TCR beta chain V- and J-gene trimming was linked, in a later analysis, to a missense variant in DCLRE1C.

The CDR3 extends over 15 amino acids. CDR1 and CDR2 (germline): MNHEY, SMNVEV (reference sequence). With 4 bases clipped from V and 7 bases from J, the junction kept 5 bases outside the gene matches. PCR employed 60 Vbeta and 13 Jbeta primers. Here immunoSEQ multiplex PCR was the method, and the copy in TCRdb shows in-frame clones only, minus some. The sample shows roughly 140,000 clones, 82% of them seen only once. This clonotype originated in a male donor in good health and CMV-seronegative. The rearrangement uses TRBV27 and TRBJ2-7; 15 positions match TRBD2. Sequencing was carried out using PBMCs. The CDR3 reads CASSSGLAGGYEQYF. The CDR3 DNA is TGTGCCAGCAGTTCCGGACTAGCGGGAGGGTATGAGCAGTACTTC.